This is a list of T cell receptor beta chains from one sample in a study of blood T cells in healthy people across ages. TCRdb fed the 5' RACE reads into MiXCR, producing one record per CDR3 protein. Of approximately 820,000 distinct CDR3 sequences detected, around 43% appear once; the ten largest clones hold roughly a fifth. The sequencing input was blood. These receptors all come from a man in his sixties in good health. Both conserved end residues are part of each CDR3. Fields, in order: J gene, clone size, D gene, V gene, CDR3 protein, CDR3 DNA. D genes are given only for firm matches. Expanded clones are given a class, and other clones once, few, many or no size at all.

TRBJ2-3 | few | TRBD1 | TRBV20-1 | CSANARQGIHTQYF | TGCAGTGCTAACGCGAGACAGGGTATACATACGCAGTATTTT
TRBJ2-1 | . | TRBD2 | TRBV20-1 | CSATGTSGGSSYNEQFF | TGCAGTGCTACCGGGACTAGCGGGGGGAGCTCCTACAATGAGCAGTTCTTC
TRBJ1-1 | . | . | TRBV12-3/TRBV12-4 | CASSPVHQNTEAFF | TGTGCCAGCAGTCCGGTACACCAGAACACTGAAGCTTTCTTT
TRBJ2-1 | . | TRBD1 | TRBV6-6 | CASSPPRDRSPSNEQFF | TGTGCCAGCAGTCCTCCCCGGGACAGGTCACCAAGCAATGAGCAGTTCTTC
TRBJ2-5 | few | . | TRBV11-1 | CASSLGFRGQETQYF | TGTGCCAGCAGCTTAGGCTTCAGGGGCCAAGAGACCCAGTACTTC
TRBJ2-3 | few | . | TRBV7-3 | CASSAQGTSTDTQYF | TGTGCCAGCAGCGCACAGGGGACTAGCACAGATACGCAGTATTTT
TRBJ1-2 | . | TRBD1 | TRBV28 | CASSFQGVDYGYTF | TGTGCCAGCAGTTTCCAGGGGGTGGACTATGGCTACACCTTC
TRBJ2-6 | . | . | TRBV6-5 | CASSYTRTATSGANVLTF | TGTGCCAGCAGTTACACGCGGACAGCAACGTCTGGGGCCAACGTCCTGACTTTC
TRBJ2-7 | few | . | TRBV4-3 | CASSQDLQGRDEQYF | TGCGCCAGCAGCCAAGATTTGCAGGGCAGGGACGAGCAGTACTTC
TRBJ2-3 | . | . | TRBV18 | CASSPSPSTDTQYF | TGTGCCAGCTCACCCAGTCCGTCCACGGATACGCAGTATTTT
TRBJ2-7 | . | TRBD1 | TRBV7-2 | CASSLVPWTGVMVNEQYF | TGTGCCAGCAGCTTAGTCCCTTGGACAGGTGTTATGGTAAACGAGCAGTACTTC
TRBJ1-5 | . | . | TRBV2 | CASSHDRGRPNQPQHF | TGTGCCAGCAGTCATGACCGAGGACGGCCCAATCAGCCCCAGCATTTT
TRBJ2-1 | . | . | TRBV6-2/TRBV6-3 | CASMSAGDEQFF | TGTGCCAGCATGAGCGCCGGGGATGAGCAGTTCTTC
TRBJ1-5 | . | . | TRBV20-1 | CSARTENSNQPQHF | TGCAGTGCTAGGACAGAGAATAGCAATCAGCCCCAGCATTTT
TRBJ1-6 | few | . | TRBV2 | CASSRLRENNSPLHF | TGTGCCAGCAGTCGGCTCAGGGAGAATAATTCACCCCTCCACTTT
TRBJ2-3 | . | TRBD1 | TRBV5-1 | CASSTEDRVGTDTQYF | TGCGCCAGCAGCACCGAAGACAGGGTCGGGACAGATACGCAGTATTTT
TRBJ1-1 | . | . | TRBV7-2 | CASSLTTLNTEAFF | TGTGCCAGCAGCCTAACGACACTTAACACTGAAGCTTTCTTT
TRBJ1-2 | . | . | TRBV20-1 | CSARVSWANYGYTF | TGCAGTGCTAGAGTGAGTTGGGCTAACTATGGCTACACCTTC
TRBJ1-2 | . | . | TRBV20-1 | CSARITGEGYGYTF | TGCAGTGCTAGAATTACGGGAGAGGGCTATGGCTACACCTTC
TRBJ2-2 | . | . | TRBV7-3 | CASSLYGGSNTGELFF | TGTGCCAGCAGCTTATATGGGGGGTCGAACACCGGGGAGCTGTTTTTT
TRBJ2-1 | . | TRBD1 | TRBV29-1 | CSVEGTGVHEQFF | TGCAGCGTTGAAGGGACAGGGGTCCATGAGCAGTTCTTC
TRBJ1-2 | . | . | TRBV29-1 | CSVVISSYGYTF | TGCAGCGTTGTAATCAGCTCCTATGGCTACACCTTC
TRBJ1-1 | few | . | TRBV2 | CASIQDTGVMNTEAFF | TGTGCCAGCATTCAGGACACGGGAGTTATGAACACTGAAGCTTTCTTT
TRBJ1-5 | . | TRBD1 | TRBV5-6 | CASSAHRGQGVAPQHF | TGTGCCAGCAGCGCCCATCGGGGACAGGGGGTTGCGCCCCAGCATTTT
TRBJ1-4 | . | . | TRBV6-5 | CASSLSARTTLEKLFF | TGTGCCAGCAGTTTGTCGGCGCGGACGACACTGGAAAAACTGTTTTTT
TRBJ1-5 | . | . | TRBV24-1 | CATSRDSNQPQHF | TGTGCCACCAGTCGTGACAGCAATCAGCCCCAGCATTTT
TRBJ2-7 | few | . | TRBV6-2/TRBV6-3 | CASSYARGTTYEQYF | TGTGCCAGCAGTTACGCTCGGGGGACAACCTACGAGCAGTACTTC
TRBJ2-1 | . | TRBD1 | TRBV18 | CASSPGQGARDTQFF | TGTGCCAGCTCACCAGGACAGGGGGCGAGAGATACGCAGTTCTTC
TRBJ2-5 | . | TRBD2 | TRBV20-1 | CSANGLAGDEQYF | TGCAGTGCTAACGGACTAGCCGGGGATGAGCAGTACTTC
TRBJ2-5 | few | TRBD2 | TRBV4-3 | CASSQAIAGGKETQYF | TGCGCCAGCAGCCAAGCAATAGCGGGGGGAAAGGAGACCCAGTACTTC
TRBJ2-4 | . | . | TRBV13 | CASSSRRAGYEQCF | TGTGCCAGCAGCAGCCGCAGGGCGGGCTACGAGCAGTGCTTC
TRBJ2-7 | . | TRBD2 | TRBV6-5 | CASNLKRGKVYEQYF | TGTGCCAGCAATCTTAAGCGGGGGAAGGTCTACGAGCAGTACTTC
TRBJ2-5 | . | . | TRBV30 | CAWSAVGETQYF | TGTGCCTGGAGTGCCGTGGGAGAGACCCAGTACTTC
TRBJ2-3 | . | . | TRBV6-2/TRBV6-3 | CASSSATGRGADTQYF | TGTGCCAGCAGTTCTGCGACGGGCCGCGGGGCAGATACGCAGTATTTT
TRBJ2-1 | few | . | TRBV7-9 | CASSLDPEHEQFF | TGTGCCAGCAGCTTAGACCCGGAGCATGAGCAGTTCTTC
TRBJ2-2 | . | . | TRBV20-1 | CSASGDLNTGELFF | TGCAGTGCTAGTGGGGACTTGAACACCGGGGAGCTGTTTTTT
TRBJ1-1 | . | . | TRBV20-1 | CSARSQGRTEAFF | TGCAGTGCTAGATCCCAGGGAAGAACTGAAGCTTTCTTT
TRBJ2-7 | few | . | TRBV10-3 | CAISESIPLATSSYEQYF | TGTGCCATCAGTGAGTCGATCCCCCTAGCGACAAGCTCCTACGAGCAGTACTTC
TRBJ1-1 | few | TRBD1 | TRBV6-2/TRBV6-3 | CASSLRTGSPNTEAFF | TGTGCCAGCAGTTTGCGGACAGGTTCGCCGAACACTGAAGCTTTCTTT
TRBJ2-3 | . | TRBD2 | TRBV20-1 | CSALPGLAAYTQYF | TGCAGTGCGTTGCCGGGACTAGCTGCTTATACGCAGTATTTT